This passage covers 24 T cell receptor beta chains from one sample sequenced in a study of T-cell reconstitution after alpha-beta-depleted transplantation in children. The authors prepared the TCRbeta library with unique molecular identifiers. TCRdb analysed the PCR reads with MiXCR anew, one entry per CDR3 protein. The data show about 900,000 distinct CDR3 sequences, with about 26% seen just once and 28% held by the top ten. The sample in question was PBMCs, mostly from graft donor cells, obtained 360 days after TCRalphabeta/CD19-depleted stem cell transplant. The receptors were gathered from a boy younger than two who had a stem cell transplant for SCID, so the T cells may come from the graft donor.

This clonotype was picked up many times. CDR3 sequence reads: CASSLAGNYEQYF. The CDR3 coding sequence is TGCGCCAGCAGCTTGGCGGGGAACTACGAGCAGTACTTC. This chain joins TRBV5-1 and TRBJ2-7; TRBD2 is a possible D gene (5 bases). CDR3 length: 13 residues. CDR1 and CDR2 (germline): SGHRS, YFSETQ. Trimming cost V 0 bases and J 3 bases, with 7 bases left between them.

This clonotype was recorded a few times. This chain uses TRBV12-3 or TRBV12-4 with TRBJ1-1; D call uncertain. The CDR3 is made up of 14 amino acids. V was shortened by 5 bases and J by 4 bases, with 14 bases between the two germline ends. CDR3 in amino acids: CASSPFNGGTEAFF. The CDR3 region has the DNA TGTGCCAGCAGTCCGTTTAATGGTGGCACTGAAGCTTTCTTT.

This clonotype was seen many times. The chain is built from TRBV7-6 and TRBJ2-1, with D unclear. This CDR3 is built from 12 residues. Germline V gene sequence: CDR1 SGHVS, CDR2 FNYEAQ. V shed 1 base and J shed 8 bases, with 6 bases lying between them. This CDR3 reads CASSLVRDEQFF. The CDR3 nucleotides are TGTGCCAGCAGCTTAGTTCGGGATGAGCAGTTCTTC.

CDR3 loop: CASSLGGQSVYEQYF. In DNA form, the CDR3 reads TGTGCCAGCAGCTTAGGAGGGCAGTCGGTTTACGAGCAGTACTTC. The rearrangement links TRBV11-3 to TRBJ2-7; D possibly corresponds to TRBD2 (5 bases). Germline values: CDR1 SGHNT, CDR2 YENEEA. The CDR3 runs 15 residues. Trimming shortened V by 1 base and J by 4 bases, and 14 bases separated the two germline ends.

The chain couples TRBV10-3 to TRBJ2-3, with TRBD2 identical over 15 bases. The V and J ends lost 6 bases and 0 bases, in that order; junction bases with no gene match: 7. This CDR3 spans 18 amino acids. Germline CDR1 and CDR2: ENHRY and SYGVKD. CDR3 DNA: TGTGCCATCAGAGGGACTAGCGGGGGGCTAACTAGCACAGATACGCAGTATTTT. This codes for CAIRGTSGGLTSTDTQYF.

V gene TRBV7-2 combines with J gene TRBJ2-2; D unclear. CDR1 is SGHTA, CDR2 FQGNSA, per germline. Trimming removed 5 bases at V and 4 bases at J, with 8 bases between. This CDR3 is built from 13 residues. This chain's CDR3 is CASSQAPTGELFF. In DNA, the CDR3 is TGTGCCAGCAGCCAGGCGCCCACCGGGGAGCTGTTTTTT.

DNA of the CDR3: TGTGCCAGCTCTGTTTGGGGGTATAGCAATCAGCCCCAGCATTTT. Translating it yields CASSVWGYSNQPQHF. The chain couples TRBV27 to TRBJ1-5, with D tentatively TRBD1 (5 bases). CDR3 length: 15 residues. V lost 8 bases and J 0 bases, leaving 14 bases between the germline ends. Germline V gene data show CDR1 as MNHEY and CDR2 as SMNVEV (reference sequence).

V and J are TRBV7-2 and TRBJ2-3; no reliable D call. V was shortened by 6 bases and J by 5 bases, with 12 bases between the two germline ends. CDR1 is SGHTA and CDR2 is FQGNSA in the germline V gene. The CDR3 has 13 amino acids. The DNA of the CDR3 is TGTGCCAGCAGTCCCCGGGTCCGAGATACGCAGTATTTT. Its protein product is CASSPRVRDTQYF.

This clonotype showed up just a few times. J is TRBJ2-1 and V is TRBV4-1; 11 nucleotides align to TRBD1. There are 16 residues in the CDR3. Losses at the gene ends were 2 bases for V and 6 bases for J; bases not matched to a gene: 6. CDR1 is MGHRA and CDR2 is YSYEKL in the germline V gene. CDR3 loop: CASSQTGTGGFNEQFF. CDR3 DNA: TGCGCCAGCAGCCAAACCGGGACAGGGGGGTTCAATGAGCAGTTCTTC.

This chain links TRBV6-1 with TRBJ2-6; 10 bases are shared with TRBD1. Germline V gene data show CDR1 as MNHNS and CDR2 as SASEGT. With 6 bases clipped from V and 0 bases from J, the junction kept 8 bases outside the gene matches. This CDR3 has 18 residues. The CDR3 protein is CASSTTGGPGSGANVLTF. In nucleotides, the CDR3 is TGTGCCAGCAGCACGACAGGGGGCCCAGGCTCTGGGGCCAACGTCCTGACTTTC.

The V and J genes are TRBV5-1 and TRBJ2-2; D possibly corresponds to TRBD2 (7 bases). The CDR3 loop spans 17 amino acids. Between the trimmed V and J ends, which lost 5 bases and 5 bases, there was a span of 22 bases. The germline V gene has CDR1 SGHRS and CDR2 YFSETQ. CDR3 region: CASRPQWGGPATGELFF. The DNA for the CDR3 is TGCGCCAGCAGACCTCAGTGGGGGGGGCCTGCAACCGGGGAGCTGTTTTTT.

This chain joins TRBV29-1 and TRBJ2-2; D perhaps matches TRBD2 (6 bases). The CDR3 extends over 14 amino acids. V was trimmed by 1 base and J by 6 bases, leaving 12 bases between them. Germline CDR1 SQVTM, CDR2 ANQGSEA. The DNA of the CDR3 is TGCAGCGTTGAAGGCCTGGGGGAGGCCGGGGAGCTGTTTTTT. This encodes CSVEGLGEAGELFF.

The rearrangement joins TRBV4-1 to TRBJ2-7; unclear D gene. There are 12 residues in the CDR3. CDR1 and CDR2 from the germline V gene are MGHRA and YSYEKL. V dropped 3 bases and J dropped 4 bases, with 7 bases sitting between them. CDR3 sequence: CASSQWGYEQYF. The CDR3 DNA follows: TGCGCCAGCAGCCAGTGGGGATACGAGCAGTACTTC.

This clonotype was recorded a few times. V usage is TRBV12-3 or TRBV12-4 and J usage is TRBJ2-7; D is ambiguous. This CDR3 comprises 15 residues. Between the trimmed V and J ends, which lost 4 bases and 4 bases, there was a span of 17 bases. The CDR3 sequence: CASSYNPDPRYEQYF. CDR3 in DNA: TGTGCCAGCAGTTACAACCCGGACCCTCGGTACGAGCAGTACTTC.

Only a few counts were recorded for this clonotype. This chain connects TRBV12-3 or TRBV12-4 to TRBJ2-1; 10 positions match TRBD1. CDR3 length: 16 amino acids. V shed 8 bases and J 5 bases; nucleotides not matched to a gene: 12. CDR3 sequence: CASDKNGTGVDNEQFF. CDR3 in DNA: TGTGCCAGCGACAAAAACGGGACAGGGGTCGACAATGAGCAGTTCTTC.

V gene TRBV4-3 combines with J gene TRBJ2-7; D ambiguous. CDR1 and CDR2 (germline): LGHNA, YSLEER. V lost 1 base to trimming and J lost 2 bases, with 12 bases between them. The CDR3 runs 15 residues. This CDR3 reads CASSQGTPGAYEQYF. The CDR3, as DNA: TGCGCCAGCAGCCAAGGGACCCCTGGGGCCTACGAGCAGTACTTC.

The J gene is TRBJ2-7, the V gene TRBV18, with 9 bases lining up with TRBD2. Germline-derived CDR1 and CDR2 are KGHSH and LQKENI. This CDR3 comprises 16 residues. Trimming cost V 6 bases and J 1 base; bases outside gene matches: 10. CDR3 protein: CASSSETSGFSYEQYF. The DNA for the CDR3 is TGTGCCAGCTCCTCGGAAACTAGCGGGTTTTCCTACGAGCAGTACTTC. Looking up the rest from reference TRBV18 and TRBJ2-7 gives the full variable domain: NAGVMQNPRHLVRRRGQEARLRCSPMKGHSHVYWYRQLPEEGLKFMVYLQKENIIDESGMPKERFSAEFPKEGPSILRIQQVVRGDSAAYFCASSSETSGFSYEQYFGPGTRLTVT.

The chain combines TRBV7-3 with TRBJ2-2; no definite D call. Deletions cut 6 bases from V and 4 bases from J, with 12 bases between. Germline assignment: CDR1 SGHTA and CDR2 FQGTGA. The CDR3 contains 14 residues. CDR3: CASSPSVVTGELFF. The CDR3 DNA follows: TGTGCCAGCAGTCCGTCGGTGGTCACCGGGGAGCTGTTTTTT.

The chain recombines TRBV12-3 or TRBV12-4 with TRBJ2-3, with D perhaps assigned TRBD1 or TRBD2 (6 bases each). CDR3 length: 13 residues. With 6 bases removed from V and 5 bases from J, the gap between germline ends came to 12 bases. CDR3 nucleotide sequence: TGTGCCAGCAGGCCGGAGGGGGGAGATACGCAGTATTTT. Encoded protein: CASRPEGGDTQYF.

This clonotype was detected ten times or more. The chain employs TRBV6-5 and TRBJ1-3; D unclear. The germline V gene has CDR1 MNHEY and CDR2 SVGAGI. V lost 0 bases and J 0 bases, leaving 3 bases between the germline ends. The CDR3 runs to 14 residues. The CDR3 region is CASSYSISGNTIYF. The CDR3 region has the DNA TGTGCCAGCAGTTACTCGATCTCTGGAAACACCATATATTTT.

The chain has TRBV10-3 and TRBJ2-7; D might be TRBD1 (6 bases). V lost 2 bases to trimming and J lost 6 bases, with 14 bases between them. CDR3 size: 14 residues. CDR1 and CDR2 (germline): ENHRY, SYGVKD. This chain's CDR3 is CAISEPRGFSEQYF. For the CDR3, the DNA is TGTGCCATCAGTGAGCCTAGGGGGTTCTCCGAGCAGTACTTC.

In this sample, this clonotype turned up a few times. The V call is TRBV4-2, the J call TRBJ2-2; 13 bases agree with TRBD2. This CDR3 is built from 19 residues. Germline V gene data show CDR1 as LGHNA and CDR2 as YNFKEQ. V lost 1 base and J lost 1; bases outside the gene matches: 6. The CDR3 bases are TGTGCCAGCAGCCAAGGGACTAGCGGGGGTATACTGAACACCGGGGAGCTGTTTTTT. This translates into CASSQGTSGGILNTGELFF.

This CDR3 reads CASRPGGGSYNEQFF. The CDR3 DNA reads TGTGCCAGCAGACCCGGCGGGGGCTCCTACAATGAGCAGTTCTTC. J is TRBJ2-1 and V is TRBV12-3 or TRBV12-4; 7 positions agree with TRBD2. V shed 6 bases and J 0 bases; nucleotides not matched to a gene: 5. CDR3 length equals 15 residues.

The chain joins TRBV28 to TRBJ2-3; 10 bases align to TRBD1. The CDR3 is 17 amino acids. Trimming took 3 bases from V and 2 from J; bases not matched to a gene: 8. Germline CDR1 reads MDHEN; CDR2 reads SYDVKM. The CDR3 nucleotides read TGTGCCAGCAGTTTCGTCGACAGGGGGCGGACCACAGATACGCAGTATTTT. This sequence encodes CASSFVDRGRTTDTQYF.